In this sample, the clone carrying this T cell receptor (beta chain) turned up many times. This record comes from a study of blood T cells in healthy people across ages. Then a second PCR, running roughly 7 to 11 cycles, was carried out with a sample-barcoded 5' primer and a J-beta primer mix. TCRdb processed the 5' RACE reads anew with MiXCR; each CDR3 protein has one entry. The sample has more than 800,000 distinct CDR3 sequences, 25% to 30% seen once; the top ten hold around 15%. The CDR3 length is 12 residues. Germline V CDR1 and CDR2: KGHDR, SFDVKD. With 6 bases removed from V and 7 bases from J, the gap between germline ends came to 9 bases.

This chain uses TRBV24-1 with TRBJ1-5; maybe TRBD1 (5 bases). The TCR was taken from a woman of 80 years or more in good health. Material: blood. CDR3 sequence (DNA): TGTGCCACCAGTCAGGGACGGCAGCCCCAGCATTTT. This translates into CATSQGRQPQHF.